Sequencing of this TCR beta chain was carried out in a study of T cell responses to AZD1222 COVID-19 vaccine. Study-level results: Baseline serology detected seropositivity in only a handful of AZD1222 recipients.

For this clone: Its specificity is unknown.

Measured with immunoSEQ multiplex PCR; TCRdb has only the in-frame clones, and not every one. The data contain roughly 270,000 clones, around 92% of them singletons. The sample consisted of peripheral blood, taken 28 days after the second AZD1222 dose. This TCR was sampled from an adult who received the AZD1222 COVID-19 vaccine.

The CDR3: CASSLGASPYNEQFF. For the CDR3, the DNA is TGTGCCAGCAGCTTAGGTGCTAGCCCCTACAATGAGCAGTTCTTC. This sequence joins TRBV7-8 and TRBJ2-1; D might be TRBD2 (5 bases). The CDR3 runs 15 residues. The V and J ends lost 1 base and 2 bases respectively, with 9 bases between them. Germline V gives CDR1 SGHVS, CDR2 FQNEAQ.